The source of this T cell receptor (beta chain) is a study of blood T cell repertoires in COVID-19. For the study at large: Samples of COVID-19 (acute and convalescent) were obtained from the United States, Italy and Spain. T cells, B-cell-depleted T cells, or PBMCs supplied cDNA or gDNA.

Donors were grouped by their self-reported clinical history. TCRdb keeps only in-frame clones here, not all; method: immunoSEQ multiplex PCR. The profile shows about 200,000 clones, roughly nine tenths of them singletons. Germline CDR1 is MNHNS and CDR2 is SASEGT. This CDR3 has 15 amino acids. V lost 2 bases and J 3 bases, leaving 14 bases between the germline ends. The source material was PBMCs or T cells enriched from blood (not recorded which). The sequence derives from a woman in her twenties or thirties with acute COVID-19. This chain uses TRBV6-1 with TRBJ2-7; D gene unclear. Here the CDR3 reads CASSETTAAGYEQYF. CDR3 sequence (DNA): TGTGCCAGCAGTGAAACTACCGCGGCCGGCTACGAGCAGTACTTC.